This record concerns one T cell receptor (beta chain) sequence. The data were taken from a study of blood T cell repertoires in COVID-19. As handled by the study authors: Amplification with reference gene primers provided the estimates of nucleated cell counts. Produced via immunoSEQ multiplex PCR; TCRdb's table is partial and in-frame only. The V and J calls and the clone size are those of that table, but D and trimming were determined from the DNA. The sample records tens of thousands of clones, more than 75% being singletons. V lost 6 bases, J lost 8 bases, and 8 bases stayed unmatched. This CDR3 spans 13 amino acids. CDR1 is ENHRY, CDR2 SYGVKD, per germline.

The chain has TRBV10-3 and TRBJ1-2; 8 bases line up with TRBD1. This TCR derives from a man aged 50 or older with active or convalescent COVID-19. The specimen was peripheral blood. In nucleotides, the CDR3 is TGTGCCATCAGGGAGGACAGGGTAGAGGGCTACACCTTC. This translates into CAIREDRVEGYTF.